This section outlines one T cell receptor beta chain sequence together with its context. These data originate in a study of T cell changes during pregnancy in multiple sclerosis. Germline V gene data show CDR1 as SGHVS and CDR2 as FQNEAQ. The V end lost 1 base, the J end lost 8 bases, and 14 bases lay between the germline ends. The CDR3 extends over 14 amino acids. TCRdb keeps only in-frame clones here, not all; method: immunoSEQ multiplex PCR. The profile shows 65,000 to 80,000 clones, 90% to 95% of them singletons. Sequencing used peripheral blood, obtained in the second trimester of pregnancy. This receptor was obtained from a female donor with multiple sclerosis, enrolled in a pregnancy study. V gene TRBV7-8 combines with J gene TRBJ1-1; the D gene is possibly TRBD1 (5 bases). CDR3: CASSLVFGGAEAFF. The CDR3 DNA reads TGTGCCAGCAGCTTAGTTTTCGGAGGGGCCGAAGCTTTCTTT.